The 26 T cell receptor beta chains given below trace back to one sample, sequenced in a study of hypomethylating agent response in myelodysplastic syndrome. Sequenced by immunoSEQ multiplex PCR; TCRdb stores in-frame clones only, minus some. The repertoire holds about 4,500 clones, with about 81% as singletons. The sample here was bone marrow, taken before or after starting hypomethylating agent treatment for myelodysplastic syndrome (not recorded which). The receptors derive from a human donor with myelodysplastic syndrome.

This chain connects TRBV27 to TRBJ2-3; TRBD2 might be the D (6 bases). Germline assignment: CDR1 MNHEY and CDR2 SMNVEV (reference sequence). The CDR3 length is 15 residues. V was shortened by 5 bases and J by 2 bases, with 14 bases between the two germline ends. CDR3 DNA: TGTGCCAGCAGTGTGGGACGGAGGGACACAGATACGCAGTATTTT. Its translation is CASSVGRRDTDTQYF.

The chain is built from TRBV7-9 and TRBJ2-6; possibly TRBD1 for D (5 bases). The CDR3 has 13 residues. The V end lost 5 bases, the J end lost 4 bases, and 6 bases lay between the germline ends. Germline loops: CDR1 SEHNR, CDR2 FQNEAQ (reference sequence). CDR3 residues: CASSDSGANVLTF. CDR3 DNA: TGTGCCAGCAGCGACAGCGGGGCCAACGTCCTGACTTTC.

This clone occurred a few times. The chain joins TRBV6-6 to TRBJ1-6; a possible D gene is TRBD1 (6 bases). The CDR3 contains 15 residues. V lost 2 bases to trimming and J lost 7 bases, with 12 bases between them. From germline, CDR1 is MNHNY and CDR2 SVGAGI (reference sequence). CDR3 coding DNA: TGTGCCAGCAGTTACCCGGACAGTTTGAATTCACCCCTCCACTTT. It codes for CASSYPDSLNSPLHF.

This chain joins TRBV27 and TRBJ2-7; the D is unclear. This CDR3 spans 15 amino acids. Germline CDR1 is MNHEY and CDR2 is SMNVEV (reference sequence). With 0 bases removed from V and 5 bases from J, the gap between germline ends came to 14 bases. This CDR3 is CASSLSPNPGNEQYF. For the CDR3, the DNA is TGTGCCAGCAGTTTATCTCCCAATCCGGGTAACGAGCAGTACTTC.

This CDR3 is CSVEEASAGPHEQYF. The DNA of the CDR3 is TGCAGCGTTGAAGAGGCATCCGCAGGGCCCCACGAGCAGTACTTC. The chain has TRBV29-1 and TRBJ2-7, with a possible D match to TRBD1 (5 bases). The CDR3 consists of 15 residues. Germline CDR1 reads SQVTM; CDR2 reads ANQGSEA. V gave up 0 bases and J gave up 5 bases, with 17 bases separating them.

CDR3 in amino acids: CASSPSGGYTDTQYF. The DNA for the CDR3 is TGTGCCAGCTCTCCTAGCGGGGGTTACACAGATACGCAGTATTTT. The chain recombines TRBV6-4 with TRBJ2-3; the match to TRBD2 covers 10 bases. The germline V gene has CDR1 MRHNA and CDR2 SNTAGT. The CDR3 consists of 15 residues. The junction had 7 bases not matched to a gene; V was cut back by 8 bases and J by 2 bases.

The chain carries TRBV6-6 and TRBJ2-2, with a weak D call TRBD1 (7 bases). The CDR3 runs to 13 residues. Germline CDR1 MNHNY, CDR2 SVGAGI (reference sequence). Trimming took off 8 bases at V and 3 bases at J, with 10 bases between the two ends. CDR3 loop: CASARGDTGELFF. In DNA, the CDR3 is TGTGCCAGCGCCAGGGGGGACACCGGGGAGCTGTTTTTT.

The chain has TRBV27 and TRBJ2-7; TRBD1 matches at 10 bases. The CDR3 has 16 residues. Germline assignment: CDR1 MNHEY and CDR2 SMNVEV (reference sequence). After removal of 5 bases from V and 2 bases from J, the junction contained 9 bases not matched to a gene. CDR3: CASSPRPGQGTYEQYF. The CDR3 DNA reads TGTGCCAGCAGTCCACGGCCGGGACAGGGGACCTACGAGCAGTACTTC.

The chain joins TRBV7-9 to TRBJ1-4; D may be TRBD1 (5 bases). Trimming left V 1 base short and J 5 bases short, with 14 bases between. The germline gives CDR1 SEHNR, CDR2 FQNEAQ (reference sequence). This CDR3 is built from 16 residues. The CDR3 DNA sequence: TGTGCCAGCAGCTTAGTATCCGGGACCAAAAATGAAAAACTGTTTTTT. Amino acid sequence: CASSLVSGTKNEKLFF.

The genes are TRBV19 and TRBJ2-2; the D gene is possibly TRBD2 (6 bases). The CDR3 length is 17 residues. Trimming pared 9 bases from V and 5 bases from J, leaving 25 bases between. CDR1 and CDR2 (germline): LNHDA, SQIVND (reference sequence). CDR3 DNA sequence: TGTGCCAGCAAAAGGAGCTCCGCGGGGTTAGGGACCGGGGAGCTGTTTTTT. Its protein product is CASKRSSAGLGTGELFF.

The count of this clone is one. This chain joins TRBV5-1 and TRBJ1-4; the match to TRBD1 covers 10 bases. CDR1 is SGHRS and CDR2 is YFSETQ in the germline V gene. The CDR3 is made up of 14 amino acids. The V gene end was trimmed by 4 bases and the J gene end by 8 bases; junction bases not matched to a gene: 5. CDR3 bases: TGCGCCAGCAGCCCGACAGGGGGCCAAGAAAAACTGTTTTTT. The encoded protein is CASSPTGGQEKLFF.

This clone has a handful of counts. The V and J genes are TRBV2 and TRBJ2-7, with 9 positions matching TRBD1. The ends lost 9 bases at V and 3 bases at J; junction bases unmatched: 6. The CDR3 is made up of 13 amino acids. Germline CDR1 SNHLY, CDR2 FYNNEI. This CDR3 reads CASTGTGNYEQYF. For the CDR3, the DNA is TGTGCCAGTACCGGGACAGGGAACTACGAGCAGTACTTC.

This clone was picked up a small number of times. The chain is built from TRBV6-5 and TRBJ2-7; D not resolved. V lost 8 bases and J lost 3, with 14 bases in between. The germline CDR1 and CDR2 sequences are MNHEY and SVGAGI. This CDR3 contains 13 residues. Here the CDR3 DNA reads TGTGCCAGCGGACCGGCAGCTCACTACGAGCAGTACTTC. Residues: CASGPAAHYEQYF.

For the CDR3, the DNA is TGTGCCAGCAGCTCCCGACAGGGGGCGGGGGAGCAGTACTTC. It yields the protein CASSSRQGAGEQYF. The chain is built from TRBV11-2 and TRBJ2-7; 10 bases fit TRBD1. The CDR3 length is 14 residues. The ends lost 4 bases at V and 7 bases at J; junction bases unmatched: 7. CDR1 SGHAT and CDR2 FQNNGV come from the germline V gene.

This clone is a singleton in its sample. This sequence joins TRBV11-3 and TRBJ1-4; 8 positions agree with TRBD1. This CDR3 spans 15 amino acids. With 1 base clipped from V and 5 bases from J, the junction kept 3 bases outside the gene matches. Germline CDR1 is SGHNT and CDR2 is YENEEA. The CDR3 here is CASSLGGQENEKLFF. CDR3 nucleotides: TGTGCCAGCAGCTTAGGGGGACAGGAAAATGAAAAACTGTTTTTT.

V gene TRBV9 combines with J gene TRBJ1-2; tentative D call: TRBD1 (5 bases). Germline V gene data show CDR1 as SGDLS and CDR2 as YYNGEE. This CDR3 has 14 amino acids. Trimming took 0 bases from V and 4 from J, leaving 10 bases between them. CDR3 residues: CASSVARDPYGYTF. CDR3 coding DNA: TGTGCCAGCAGCGTAGCCAGGGATCCCTATGGCTACACCTTC.

This clone showed up just once. This specimen includes other DNA sequences encoding the same CDR3. The rearrangement joins TRBV27 to TRBJ2-7; D not resolved. The CDR3 length is 14 residues. Trimming stripped 0 bases from V and 0 bases from J, with 6 bases between. Germline CDR1 MNHEY, CDR2 SMNVEV (reference sequence). CDR3 in amino acids: CASSLSEISYEQYF. The DNA of the CDR3 is TGTGCCAGCAGTTTATCGGAAATCTCCTACGAGCAGTACTTC.

The chain combines TRBV7-2 with TRBJ2-7, with 12 bases that match TRBD1. The CDR3 runs 16 residues. With 6 bases clipped from V and 5 bases from J, the junction kept 11 bases outside the gene matches. Per the germline V gene, CDR1 is SGHTA and CDR2 is FQGNSA. CDR3 sequence reads: CASRFRPGQGAHEQYF. In nucleotides, the CDR3 is TGTGCCAGCAGGTTCCGACCGGGACAGGGGGCCCACGAGCAGTACTTC.

The chain recombines TRBV27 with TRBJ1-5; 7 bases are a match to TRBD1. The CDR3 has 15 amino acids. The germline CDR1 and CDR2 sequences are MNHEY and SMNVEV (reference sequence). J was trimmed by 2 bases and V by 3 bases; bases with no gene match: 4. The CDR3 nucleotides read TGTGCCAGCAGTTTCAAAGGGACAGGCAATCAGCCCCAGCATTTT. The encoded protein is CASSFKGTGNQPQHF.

V and J are TRBV10-1 and TRBJ1-5, with TRBD1 identical over 8 bases. Germline CDR1 WNHNN, CDR2 SYGVQD (reference sequence). This CDR3 is built from 20 residues. The trim removed 7 bases at V and 0 bases at J, leaving 20 bases unmatched. DNA of the CDR3: TGCGCCAGCAATCTGAGCAAGGGACAGGATGGGGTATATAGCAATCAGCCCCAGCATTTT. Encoded protein: CASNLSKGQDGVYSNQPQHF.

CDR3 loop: CASSSNSDTQYF. The CDR3 DNA reads TGTGCCAGCAGCTCCAACTCCGATACGCAGTATTTT. The J gene is TRBJ2-3, the V gene TRBV9; no definite D call. Trimming cost V 4 bases and J 6 bases, with 9 bases left between them. Germline CDR1 SGDLS, CDR2 YYNGEE. The CDR3 runs to 12 residues.

The gene calls are TRBV4-3 and TRBJ2-2; D call uncertain. CDR3 length: 14 amino acids. Trimming shortened V by 8 bases and J by 3 bases, and 13 bases separated the two germline ends. Germline CDR1 reads LGHNA; CDR2 reads YSLEER. The CDR3 nucleotides are TGCGCCAGCGGCTTCGGGCGCTACACCGGGGAGCTGTTTTTT. Encoded protein: CASGFGRYTGELFF.

This clone appeared a few times. The V gene is TRBV7-8, the J gene TRBJ1-2; D not certain. Germline loops: CDR1 SGHVS, CDR2 FQNEAQ. The germline V and J ends were trimmed by 1 base and 8 bases, with 14 bases remaining between them. The CDR3 length is 14 residues. The CDR3 sequence: CASSLEGRKGGYTF. CDR3 DNA sequence: TGTGCCAGCAGCTTAGAAGGCAGGAAAGGCGGCTACACCTTC. The full variable domain, completed using reference TRBV7-8 and TRBJ1-2, is GAGVSQSPRYKVAKRGQDVALRCDPISGHVSLFWYQQALGQGPEFLTYFQNEAQLDKSGLPSDRFFAERPEGSVSTLKIQRTQQEDSAVYLCASSLEGRKGGYTFGSGTRLTVV.

This chain connects TRBV6-5 to TRBJ2-2; unclear D gene. The germline CDR1 and CDR2 sequences are MNHEY and SVGAGI. This CDR3 is built from 13 residues. Trimming removed 2 bases at V and 4 bases at J, with 5 bases between. Here the CDR3 DNA reads TGTGCCAGCAGTTACGGTCCCACCGGGGAGCTGTTTTTT. As protein: CASSYGPTGELFF.

V is TRBV7-9 and J is TRBJ1-3, with TRBD1 matching over 9 bases. The CDR3 totals 16 residues. Unmatched junction bases numbered 5, after V lost 5 bases and J lost 0 bases. Per germline, CDR1 SEHNR and CDR2 FQNEAQ (reference sequence). The CDR3 sequence: CASSHRGPISGNTIYF. For the CDR3, the DNA is TGTGCCAGCAGCCACAGGGGGCCGATCTCTGGAAACACCATATATTTT.

The V gene is TRBV19, the J gene TRBJ2-1; 7 bases match TRBD1. Germline V gene lookup returns CDR1 LNHDA and CDR2 SQIVND (reference sequence). V trimming: 6 bases; J trimming: 4 bases; junction bases outside the gene matches: 6. The CDR3 sequence is 14 residues long. DNA of the CDR3: TGTGCCAGTAGCCGAACAGGGGTGTACAATGAGCAGTTCTTC. Its translation: CASSRTGVYNEQFF.